Here is one T cell receptor beta chain with its context. The antigen is undetermined. Researchers report isolating at least 6 million PBMCs per sample. The data belong to a study of blood T cells in healthy people across ages. In the study overall: T cells yielded about one barcoded beta molecule per two cells through template switching. Study-level points and caveats: Expanded clonotype changes were possibly confounded by unknown donor CMV status. Per million T cells, TCR beta diversity dropped about linearly as age rose.

Combining a sample-barcoded 5' primer with a J-beta primer mix, a second PCR ran for roughly 6 to 12 cycles. TCRdb re-derived calls from the 5' RACE reads in MiXCR, one entry per CDR3 protein. In the table there are hundreds of thousands of distinct CDR3 sequences, about 42% of which are singletons. Germline V gene data show CDR1 as SGHNT and CDR2 as YYREEE (reference sequence). This CDR3 spans 13 amino acids. Trimming cost V 3 bases and J 2 bases; bases outside gene matches: 2. This chain uses TRBV5-4 with TRBJ2-7; TRBD2 aligns across 7 bases. This TCR came from an elderly man in good health. Specimen: blood. The CDR3 spells CASSWGGTYEQYF. CDR3 DNA: TGTGCCAGCAGCTGGGGGGGAACCTACGAGCAGTACTTC.